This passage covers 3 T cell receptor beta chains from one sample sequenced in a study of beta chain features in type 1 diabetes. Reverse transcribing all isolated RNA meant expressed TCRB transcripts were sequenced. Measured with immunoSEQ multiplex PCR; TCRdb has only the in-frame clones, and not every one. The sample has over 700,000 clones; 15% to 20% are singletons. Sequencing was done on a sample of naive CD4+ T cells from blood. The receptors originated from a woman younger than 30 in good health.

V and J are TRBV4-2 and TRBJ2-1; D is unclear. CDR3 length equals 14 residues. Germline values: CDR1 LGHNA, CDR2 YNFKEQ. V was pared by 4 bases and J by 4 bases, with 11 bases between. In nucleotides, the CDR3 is TGTGCCAGCAGCCGAGAAACAAATTACAATGAGCAGTTCTTC. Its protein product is CASSRETNYNEQFF.

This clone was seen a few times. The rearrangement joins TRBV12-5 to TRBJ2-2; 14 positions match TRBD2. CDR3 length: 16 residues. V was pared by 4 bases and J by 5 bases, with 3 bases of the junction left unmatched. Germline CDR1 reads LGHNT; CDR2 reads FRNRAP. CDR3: CASGSGTSGSTGELFF. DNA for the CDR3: TGTGCTAGTGGTTCTGGGACTAGCGGGAGTACCGGGGAGCTGTTTTTT.

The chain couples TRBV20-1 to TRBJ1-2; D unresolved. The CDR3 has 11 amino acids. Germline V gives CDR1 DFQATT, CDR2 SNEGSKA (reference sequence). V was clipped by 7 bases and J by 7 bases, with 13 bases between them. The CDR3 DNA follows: TGCAGTGTAGCAGGCGGAAGTGGCTACACCTTC. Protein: CSVAGGSGYTF.